Sequencing of this T cell receptor (beta chain) was carried out in a study of blood T cell repertoires in COVID-19. Study-level background: Acute-phase and convalescent COVID-19 samples originated in the United States, Italy and Spain. The cDNA or gDNA used as material had been derived from T cells, B-cell-depleted T cells, or PBMCs.

Original methodology: By means of reference gene primer amplification, nucleated cell counts were estimated. Using immunoSEQ multiplex PCR, the repertoire was profiled, and TCRdb retains in-frame clones only, with some absent. V and J calls and clone size follow that table, whereas D and trimming were derived from the DNA. The sample lists some 48,000 clones, about 83% occurring once. CDR1 and CDR2 from the germline V gene are MNHEY and SVGAGI. This CDR3 region has 14 residues. V was trimmed by 5 bases and J by 5 bases, leaving 13 bases between them. This clone occurred once. This TCR was recovered from a woman aged 55-69 years with acute or convalescent COVID-19. Specimen: peripheral blood. The chain combines TRBV6-5 with TRBJ2-1, with no clear D. CDR3 sequence: CASSLRGIHNEQFF. The CDR3 DNA reads as TGTGCCAGCAGTCTCCGAGGCATCCACAATGAGCAGTTCTTC.